This T cell receptor beta chain originates from a study of blood T cell repertoires in COVID-19. The overall study: Sites across the United States, Italy and Spain contributed samples from acute and convalescent COVID-19. PBMCs, B-cell-depleted T cells, or T cells provided the cDNA or gDNA that made up the material.

The count of this clone is one. V shed 5 bases, J shed 4 bases, and the junction held 9 bases outside the gene matches. Per the germline V gene, CDR1 is SNHLY and CDR2 is FYNNEI. This CDR3 is built from 15 residues. As originally analysed: The authors estimated nucleated cell counts from reference gene primer amplification. Assay used: immunoSEQ multiplex PCR; TCRdb lists only in-frame clones, some missing. V and J calls plus clone size are reproduced from that table; the DNA served to infer D and trimming. The top ten hold 1% to 1.5% of the sample, which has 95,000 to 110,000 clones, 80% to 95% seen once.

J is TRBJ1-2 and V is TRBV2; TRBD1 matches at 8 bases. Sequenced sample: peripheral blood. The source is a woman aged 30 to 39 with acute or convalescent COVID-19. As DNA, the CDR3 is TGTGCCAGCAGTTCATGGACAGGGAAGATCTATGGCTACACCTTC. This encodes CASSSWTGKIYGYTF.